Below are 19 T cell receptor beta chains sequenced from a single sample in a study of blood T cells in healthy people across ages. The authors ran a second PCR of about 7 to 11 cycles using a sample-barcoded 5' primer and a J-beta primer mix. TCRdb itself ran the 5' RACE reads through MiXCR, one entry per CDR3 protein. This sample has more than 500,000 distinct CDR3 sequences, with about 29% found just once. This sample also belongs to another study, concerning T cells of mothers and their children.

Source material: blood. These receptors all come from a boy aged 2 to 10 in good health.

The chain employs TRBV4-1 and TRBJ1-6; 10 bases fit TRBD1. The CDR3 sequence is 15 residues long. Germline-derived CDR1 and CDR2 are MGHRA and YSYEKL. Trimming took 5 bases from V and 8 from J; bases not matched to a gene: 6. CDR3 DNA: TGCGCCAGCAGCTCCCGGGACAGGGGTGATTCACCCCTCCACTTT. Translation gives CASSSRDRGDSPLHF.

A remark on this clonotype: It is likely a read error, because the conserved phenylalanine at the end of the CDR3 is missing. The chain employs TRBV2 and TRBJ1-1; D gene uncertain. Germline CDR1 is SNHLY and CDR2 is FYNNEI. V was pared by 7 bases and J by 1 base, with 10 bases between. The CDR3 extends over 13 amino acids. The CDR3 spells CASTLGQNTEAFS. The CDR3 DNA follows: TGTGCCAGCACTCTCGGCCAGAACACTGAAGCTTTCTCT.

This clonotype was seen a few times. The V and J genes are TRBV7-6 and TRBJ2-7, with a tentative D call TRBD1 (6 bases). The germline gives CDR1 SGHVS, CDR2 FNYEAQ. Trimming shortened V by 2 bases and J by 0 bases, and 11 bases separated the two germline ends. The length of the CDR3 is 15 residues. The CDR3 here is CASSLQGHSSYEQYF. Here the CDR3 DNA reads TGTGCCAGCAGCTTACAGGGACATTCCTCCTACGAGCAGTACTTC.

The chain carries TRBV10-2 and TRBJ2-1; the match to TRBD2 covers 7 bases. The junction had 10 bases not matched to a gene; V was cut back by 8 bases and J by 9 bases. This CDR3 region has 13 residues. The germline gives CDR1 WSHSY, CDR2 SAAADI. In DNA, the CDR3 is TGCGCCAGCGCTTGGCTAGCGGCGGGTGAGCAGTTCTTC. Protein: CASAWLAAGEQFF.

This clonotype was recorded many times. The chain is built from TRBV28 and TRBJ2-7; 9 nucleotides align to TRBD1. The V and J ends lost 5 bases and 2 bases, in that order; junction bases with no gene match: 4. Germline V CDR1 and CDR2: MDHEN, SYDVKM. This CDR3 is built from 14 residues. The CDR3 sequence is CASSTRTGAYEQYF. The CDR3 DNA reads TGTGCCAGCAGTACCAGGACAGGGGCCTACGAGCAGTACTTC.

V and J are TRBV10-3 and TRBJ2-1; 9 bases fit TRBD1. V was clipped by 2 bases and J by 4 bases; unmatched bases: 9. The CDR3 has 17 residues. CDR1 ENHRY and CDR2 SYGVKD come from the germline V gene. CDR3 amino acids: CAISEPETGGAYNEQFF. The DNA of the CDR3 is TGTGCCATCAGTGAGCCCGAGACAGGGGGAGCGTACAATGAGCAGTTCTTC.

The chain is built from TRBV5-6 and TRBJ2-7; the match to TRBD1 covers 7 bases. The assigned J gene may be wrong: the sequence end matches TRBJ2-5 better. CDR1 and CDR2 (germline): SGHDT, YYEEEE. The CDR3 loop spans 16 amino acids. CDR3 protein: CASRQDRYSGQETQYF. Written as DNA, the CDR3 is TGTGCCAGCAGACAGGACAGGTACTCTGGACAAGAGACCCAGTACTTC.

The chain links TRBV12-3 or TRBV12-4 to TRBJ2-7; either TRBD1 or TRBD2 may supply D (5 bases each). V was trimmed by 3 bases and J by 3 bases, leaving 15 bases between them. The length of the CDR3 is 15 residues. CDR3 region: CASSFSWDRDYEQYF. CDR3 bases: TGTGCCAGCAGTTTTAGTTGGGACCGGGACTACGAGCAGTACTTC.

The CDR3 DNA reads as TGTGCCAGCAGTGGGGGGAAGGGGGGACCCTACGAGCAGTACTTC. Translated, it gives CASSGGKGGPYEQYF. This chain connects TRBV12-3 or TRBV12-4 to TRBJ2-7, with D perhaps being TRBD1 or TRBD2 (6 bases each). Trimming removed 5 bases at V and 2 bases at J, with 16 bases between. CDR3 size: 15 residues.

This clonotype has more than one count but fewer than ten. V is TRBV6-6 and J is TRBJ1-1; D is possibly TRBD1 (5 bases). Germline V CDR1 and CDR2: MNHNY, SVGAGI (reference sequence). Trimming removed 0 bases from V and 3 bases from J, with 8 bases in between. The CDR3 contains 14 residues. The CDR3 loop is CASSYSRADTEAFF. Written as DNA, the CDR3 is TGTGCCAGCAGTTACTCCAGGGCCGACACTGAAGCTTTCTTT.

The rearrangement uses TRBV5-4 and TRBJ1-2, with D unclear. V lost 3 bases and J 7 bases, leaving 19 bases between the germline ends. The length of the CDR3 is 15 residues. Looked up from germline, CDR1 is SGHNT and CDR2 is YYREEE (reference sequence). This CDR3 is CASSSTMTGKSGYTF. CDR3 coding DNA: TGTGCCAGCAGCTCGACTATGACGGGGAAAAGTGGCTACACCTTC.

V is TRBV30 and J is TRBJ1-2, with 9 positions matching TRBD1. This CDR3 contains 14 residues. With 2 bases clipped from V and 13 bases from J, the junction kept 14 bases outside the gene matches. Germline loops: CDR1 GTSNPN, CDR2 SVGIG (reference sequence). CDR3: CAWSNAGTGRFGTF. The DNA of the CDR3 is TGTGCCTGGAGTAACGCCGGGACAGGGAGGTTTGGCACCTTC.

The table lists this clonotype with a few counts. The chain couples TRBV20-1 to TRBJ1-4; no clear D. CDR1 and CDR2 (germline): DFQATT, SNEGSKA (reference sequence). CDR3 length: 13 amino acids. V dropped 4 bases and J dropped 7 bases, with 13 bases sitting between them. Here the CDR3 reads CSAKEGSGEKLFF. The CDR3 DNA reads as TGCAGTGCTAAAGAGGGAAGTGGTGAAAAACTGTTTTTT.

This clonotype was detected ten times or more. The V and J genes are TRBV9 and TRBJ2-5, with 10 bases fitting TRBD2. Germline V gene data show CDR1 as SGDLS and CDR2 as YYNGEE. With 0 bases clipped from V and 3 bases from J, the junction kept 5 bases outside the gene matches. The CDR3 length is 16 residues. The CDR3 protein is CASSVGPSGGEETQYF. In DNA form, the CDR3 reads TGTGCCAGCAGCGTAGGTCCTAGCGGGGGCGAAGAGACCCAGTACTTC.

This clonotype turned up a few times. CDR3 sequence: CAISGQENTEAFF. In DNA form, the CDR3 reads TGTGCCATCAGTGGGCAGGAGAACACTGAAGCTTTCTTT. The gene calls are TRBV10-3 and TRBJ1-1; D ambiguous. The CDR3 covers 13 residues. The V gene's germline CDR1 is ENHRY and CDR2 SYGVKD. The V end lost 4 bases, the J end lost 1 base, and 7 bases lay between the germline ends.

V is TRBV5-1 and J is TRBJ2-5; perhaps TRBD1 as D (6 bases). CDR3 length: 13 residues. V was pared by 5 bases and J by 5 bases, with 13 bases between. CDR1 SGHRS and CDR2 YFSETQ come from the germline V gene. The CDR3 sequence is CASRPVGGETQYF. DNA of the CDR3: TGCGCCAGCAGACCCGTAGGGGGTGAGACCCAGTACTTC.

The CDR3 region has the DNA TGCAGTGCTAGAGACGCGGAGGGGGGGACTAGCGGGAGTGGGAGCCTCTACGAGCAGTACTTC. It codes for CSARDAEGGTSGSGSLYEQYF. The gene calls are TRBV20-1 and TRBJ2-7; 14 positions agree with TRBD2. This CDR3 spans 21 amino acids. V shed 0 bases and J 3 bases; nucleotides not matched to a gene: 19. Germline CDR1 and CDR2: DFQATT and SNEGSKA (reference sequence).

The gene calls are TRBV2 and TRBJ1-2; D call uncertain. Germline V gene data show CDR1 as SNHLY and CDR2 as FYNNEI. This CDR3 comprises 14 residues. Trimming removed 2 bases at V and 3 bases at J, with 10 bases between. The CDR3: CASSEWLTDYGYTF. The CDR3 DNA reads TGTGCCAGCAGTGAATGGCTGACTGACTATGGCTACACCTTC.

CDR3 bases: TGTGCCATCAGTGGGGACCCGGCCTACAATGAGCAGTTCTTC. Translated, it gives CAISGDPAYNEQFF. This chain joins TRBV10-3 and TRBJ2-1; D tentatively reads TRBD1 or TRBD2 (5 bases each). This CDR3 has 14 amino acids. In germline, CDR1 is ENHRY, CDR2 SYGVKD. Trimming took 4 bases from V and 2 from J, leaving 9 bases between them.